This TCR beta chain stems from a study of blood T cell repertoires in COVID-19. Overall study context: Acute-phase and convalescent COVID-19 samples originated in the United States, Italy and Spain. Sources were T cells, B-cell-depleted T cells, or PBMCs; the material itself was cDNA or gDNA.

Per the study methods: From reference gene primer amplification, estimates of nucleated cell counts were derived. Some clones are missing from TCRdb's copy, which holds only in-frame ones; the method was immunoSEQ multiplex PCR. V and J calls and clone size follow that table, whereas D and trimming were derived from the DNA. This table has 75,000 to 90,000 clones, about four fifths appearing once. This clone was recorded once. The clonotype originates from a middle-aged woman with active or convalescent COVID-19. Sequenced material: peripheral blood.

In DNA form, the CDR3 reads TGTGCCAGTTCTGGACTAGCGTACTACAATGAGCAGTTCTTC. Translating gives CASSGLAYYNEQFF. The V and J genes are TRBV19 and TRBJ2-1, with 9 bases fitting TRBD2. CDR3 length: 14 residues. Germline lookup yields CDR1 LNHDA and CDR2 SQIVND (reference sequence). J gave up 3 bases and V 8 bases, and 5 bases lay outside the gene matches.